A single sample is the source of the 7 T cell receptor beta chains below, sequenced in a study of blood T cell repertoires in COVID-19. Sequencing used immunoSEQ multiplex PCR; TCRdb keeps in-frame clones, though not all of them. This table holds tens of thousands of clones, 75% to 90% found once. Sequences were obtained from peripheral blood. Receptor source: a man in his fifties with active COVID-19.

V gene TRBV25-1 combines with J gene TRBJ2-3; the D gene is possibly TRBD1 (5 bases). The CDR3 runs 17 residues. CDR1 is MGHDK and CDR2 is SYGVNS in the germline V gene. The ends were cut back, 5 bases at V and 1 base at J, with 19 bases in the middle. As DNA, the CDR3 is TGTGCCAGCAGTATCCAGGGTGTATTTTGGGGCACAGATACGCAGTATTTT. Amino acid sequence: CASSIQGVFWGTDTQYF.

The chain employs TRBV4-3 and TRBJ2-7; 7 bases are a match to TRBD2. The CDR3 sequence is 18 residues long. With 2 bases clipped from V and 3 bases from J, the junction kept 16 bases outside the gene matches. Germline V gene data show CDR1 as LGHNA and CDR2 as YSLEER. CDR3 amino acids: CASSQSPLGAGNFYEQYF. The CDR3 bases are TGCGCCAGCAGCCAATCACCTCTAGGAGCGGGAAACTTCTACGAGCAGTACTTC.

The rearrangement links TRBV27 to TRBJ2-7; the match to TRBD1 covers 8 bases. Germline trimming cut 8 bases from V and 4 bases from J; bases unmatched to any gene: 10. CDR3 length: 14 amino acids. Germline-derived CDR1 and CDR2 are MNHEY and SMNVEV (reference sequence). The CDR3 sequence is CASSRQGTLYEQYF. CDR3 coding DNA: TGTGCCAGCTCTAGACAGGGGACCCTTTACGAGCAGTACTTC.

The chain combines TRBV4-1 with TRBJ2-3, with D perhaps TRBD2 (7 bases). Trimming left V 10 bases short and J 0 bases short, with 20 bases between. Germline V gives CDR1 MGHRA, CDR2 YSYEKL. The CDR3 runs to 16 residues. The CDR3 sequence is CATQRGGRTSTDTQYF. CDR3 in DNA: TGCGCCACCCAGAGGGGGGGCCGAACTAGCACAGATACGCAGTATTTT.

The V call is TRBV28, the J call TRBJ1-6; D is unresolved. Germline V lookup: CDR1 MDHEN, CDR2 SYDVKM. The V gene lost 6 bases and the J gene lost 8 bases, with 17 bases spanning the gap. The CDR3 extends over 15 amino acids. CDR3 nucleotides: TGTGCCAGCAGCGGAGGGCGAAGGTTTGATTCACCCCTCCACTTT. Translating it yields CASSGGRRFDSPLHF.

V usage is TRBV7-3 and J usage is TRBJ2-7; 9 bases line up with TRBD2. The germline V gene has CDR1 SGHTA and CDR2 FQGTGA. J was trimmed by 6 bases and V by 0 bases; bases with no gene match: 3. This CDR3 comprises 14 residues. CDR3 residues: CASSLTREGSEQYF. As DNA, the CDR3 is TGTGCCAGCAGCTTAACGCGGGAGGGGTCCGAGCAGTACTTC.

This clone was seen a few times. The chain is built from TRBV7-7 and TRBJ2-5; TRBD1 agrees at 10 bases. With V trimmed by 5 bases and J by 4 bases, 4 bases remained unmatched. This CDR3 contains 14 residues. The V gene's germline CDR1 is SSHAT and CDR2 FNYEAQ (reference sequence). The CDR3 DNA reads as TGTGCCAGCAGCCCGACAGGGGGCCGAGAGACCCAGTACTTC. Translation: CASSPTGGRETQYF.